A single sample gave rise to the 27 T cell receptor beta chains below, sequenced in a study of human T cells and chemical hapten exposure. Time point here: patch test 2, 6 weeks after DPC sensitization. As to treatment: therapeutic diphenylcyclopropenone sensitization with weekly scalp DPC. MiXCR, applied by TCRdb to the RACE reads, yields one record per CDR3 protein. Counted here are about 400,000 distinct CDR3 sequences, 6% to 7% occurring once; the ten biggest clones make up around 5.8%. The specimen was whole blood, collected in connection with sensitization to the hapten diphenylcyclopropenone (DPC). All receptors derive from a woman aged 18-29 years with alopecia areata. Some clones in this sample may be carry-over from other donors' samples.

This clonotype has at least ten counts. The rearrangement uses TRBV4-3 and TRBJ2-7; D call uncertain. The CDR3 totals 13 residues. The germline CDR1 and CDR2 sequences are LGHNA and YSLEER. V lost 0 bases to trimming and J lost 5 bases, with 8 bases between them. The CDR3 protein is CASSQDLNDEQYF. In DNA, the CDR3 is TGCGCCAGCAGCCAAGACCTCAACGACGAGCAGTACTTC.

Note on this clonotype: This may stem from a read error, because a much larger clone lies one nucleotide away. The rearrangement uses TRBV6-5 and TRBJ1-1, with D uncertain. The V gene lost 6 bases and the J gene lost 1 base, with 6 bases spanning the gap. The CDR3 has 12 residues. Germline-derived CDR1 and CDR2 are MNHEY and SVGAGI. The CDR3 bases are TGTGCCAGCAGCACAGCGAACACTGAAGCTTTCTTT. Amino acids: CASSTANTEAFF.

The V call is TRBV5-1, the J call TRBJ2-1; D unresolved. V dropped 5 bases and J dropped 6 bases, with 12 bases sitting between them. Germline lookup yields CDR1 SGHRS and CDR2 YFSETQ. The CDR3 extends over 13 amino acids. CDR3 sequence: CASSLVSGNEQFF. CDR3 nucleotides: TGCGCCAGCAGTCTAGTCAGTGGCAATGAGCAGTTCTTC.

This clonotype has a count of ten or more. V usage is TRBV18 and J usage is TRBJ1-6; 7 bases align to TRBD1. This CDR3 has 15 residues. Germline V CDR1 and CDR2: KGHSH, LQKENI. The V gene end was trimmed by 1 base and the J gene end by 9 bases; junction bases not matched to a gene: 6. CDR3 sequence reads: CASSPLEGAGSPLHF. The CDR3 DNA reads as TGTGCCAGCTCACCACTCGAGGGGGCAGGTTCACCCCTCCACTTT. The full variable domain, its missing parts supplied by reference TRBV18 and TRBJ1-6, is NAGVMQNPRHLVRRRGQEARLRCSPMKGHSHVYWYRQLPEEGLKFMVYLQKENIIDESGMPKERFSAEFPKEGPSILRIQQVVRGDSAAYFCASSPLEGAGSPLHFGNGTRLTVT.

This clonotype was detected ten times or more. The genes are TRBV6-2 or TRBV6-3 and TRBJ2-7, with TRBD1 identical over 8 bases. Germline V gene data show CDR1 as MNHEY and CDR2 as SVGEGT. CDR3 length equals 15 residues. V gave up 3 bases and J gave up 4 bases; unmatched junction bases: 8. The CDR3 coding sequence is TGTGCCAGCAGTTATCGTGACAGGGGAGGATACGAGCAGTACTTC. Translation gives CASSYRDRGGYEQYF.

CDR3 in DNA: TGCGCCAGCAGCCAAGCCGTTTCAGGGGGTTTGTATGGCTACACCTTC. Protein product: CASSQAVSGGLYGYTF. This chain uses TRBV4-1 with TRBJ1-2; 7 bases align to TRBD1. There are 16 residues in the CDR3. The V gene's germline CDR1 is MGHRA and CDR2 YSYEKL. Trimming at V came to 1 base and at J to 5 bases, leaving 10 bases not matched to a gene.

This clonotype was found a few times. This sequence joins TRBV7-2 and TRBJ2-2; D perhaps matches TRBD2 (5 bases). The CDR3 consists of 16 residues. The V end lost 3 bases, the J end lost 0 bases, and 11 bases lay between the germline ends. CDR1 and CDR2 (germline): SGHTA, FQGNSA. The CDR3 DNA follows: TGTGCCAGCAGCTTTCAGAGCGGCCCGAACACCGGGGAGCTGTTTTTT. Protein product: CASSFQSGPNTGELFF.

This clonotype came up many times. V usage is TRBV7-2 and J usage is TRBJ1-4; unclear D gene. Germline lookup yields CDR1 SGHTA and CDR2 FQGNSA. Trimming stripped 1 base from V and 2 bases from J, with 14 bases between. This CDR3 region has 17 residues. The CDR3 nucleotides read TGTGCCAGCAGCTTAGGGGCCCCATTGGCGACTAATGAAAAACTGTTTTTT. Translating it yields CASSLGAPLATNEKLFF.

This clonotype was observed a handful of times. This rearrangement joins TRBV6-5 to TRBJ2-2, with TRBD1 matching over 9 bases. Germline loops: CDR1 MNHEY, CDR2 SVGAGI. V shed 4 bases and J 6 bases; nucleotides not matched to a gene: 9. This CDR3 contains 16 residues. CDR3: CASSSGTGSGAGELFF. CDR3 DNA sequence: TGTGCCAGCAGTTCTGGGACAGGGAGTGGTGCCGGGGAGCTGTTTTTT.

Many counts were recorded for this clonotype. The chain is built from TRBV7-3 and TRBJ1-2; 12 bases are a match to TRBD1. The CDR3 consists of 16 residues. Germline V CDR1 and CDR2: SGHTA, FQGTGA. J was trimmed by 2 bases and V by 5 bases; bases with no gene match: 6. CDR3 protein: CASSLPGQGANYGYTF. In nucleotides, the CDR3 is TGTGCCAGCAGCCTACCGGGACAGGGGGCGAACTATGGCTACACCTTC.

This clonotype showed up many times. The V gene is TRBV4-2, the J gene TRBJ1-1; D uncertain. CDR3 length: 12 residues. CDR1 is LGHNA, CDR2 YNFKEQ, per germline. Trimming took 0 bases from V and 7 from J, leaving 6 bases between them. CDR3 in amino acids: CASSQEHIEAFF. In nucleotides, the CDR3 is TGTGCCAGCAGCCAAGAGCATATTGAAGCTTTCTTT.

The rearrangement joins TRBV11-1 to TRBJ2-3; 10 bases line up with TRBD2. The CDR3 sequence is 16 residues long. CDR1 and CDR2 from the germline V gene are SGHAT and FQDESV (reference sequence). J was trimmed by 8 bases and V by 2 bases; bases with no gene match: 10. The CDR3 reads CASSLSRTSGLTTQYF. The CDR3 DNA reads as TGTGCCAGCAGCTTATCGAGGACTAGCGGACTTACTACGCAGTATTTT.

There are many counts of this clonotype. The chain links TRBV7-8 to TRBJ1-2, with D tentatively TRBD1 (5 bases). This CDR3 region has 17 residues. Trimming shortened V by 1 base and J by 6 bases, and 21 bases separated the two germline ends. Germline V gives CDR1 SGHVS, CDR2 FQNEAQ. CDR3 in DNA: TGTGCCAGCAGCTTAGTGTTTATCGGACGGGGGGTAAATGGCTACACCTTC. Translation: CASSLVFIGRGVNGYTF.

This clonotype was seen a few times. The rearrangement joins TRBV3-1 to TRBJ1-3; 8 nucleotides match TRBD1. Germline CDR1 is LGHDT and CDR2 is YNNKEL (reference sequence). The CDR3 extends over 15 amino acids. After removal of 6 bases from V and 0 bases from J, the junction contained 4 bases not matched to a gene. CDR3 DNA sequence: TGTGCCAGCAGGGACAGGGAGTTCTCTGGAAACACCATATATTTT. Protein product: CASRDREFSGNTIYF. Filled out from reference TRBV3-1 and TRBJ1-3, the complete variable domain reads DTAVSQTPKYLVTQMGNDKSIKCEQNLGHDTMYWYKQDSKKFLKIMFSYNNKELIINETVPNRFSPKSPDKAHLNLHINSLELGDSAVYFCASRDREFSGNTIYFGEGSWLTVV.

This clonotype was seen repeatedly, ten times or more. The V and J genes are TRBV6-6 and TRBJ2-5; D tentatively fits TRBD1 or TRBD2 (5 bases each). The CDR3 runs 14 residues. Trimming left V 7 bases short and J 2 bases short, with 14 bases between. Germline V lookup: CDR1 MNHNY, CDR2 SVGAGI (reference sequence). The CDR3 region is CASTQGRRQETQYF. The CDR3 nucleotides read TGTGCCAGCACCCAGGGCAGGAGGCAAGAGACCCAGTACTTC.

This clonotype was counted only a few times. The chain recombines TRBV7-6 with TRBJ2-1, with TRBD1 matching over 9 bases. CDR1 and CDR2 from the germline V gene are SGHVS and FNYEAQ. There are 15 residues in the CDR3. V lost 4 bases, J lost 7 bases, and 8 bases stayed unmatched. The CDR3 bases are TGTGCCAGCAGCTCCCGGGACAGGGCTCGGAATGAGCAGTTCTTC. The encoded protein is CASSSRDRARNEQFF. The full variable domain, its missing parts supplied by reference TRBV7-6 and TRBJ2-1, is GAGVSQSPRYKVTKRGQDVALRCDPISGHVSLYWYRQALGQGPEFLTYFNYEAQQDKSGLPNDRFSAERPEGSISTLTIQRTEQRDSAMYRCASSSRDRARNEQFFGPGTRLTVL.

The table lists this clonotype with many counts. The chain combines TRBV27 with TRBJ1-1; D not resolved. Per germline, CDR1 MNHEY and CDR2 SMNVEV (reference sequence). With 7 bases removed from V and 5 bases from J, the gap between germline ends came to 20 bases. The CDR3 has 15 amino acids. CDR3 DNA: TGTGCCAGCATGGCCCCTTGGCCGAAGGGTACTGAAGCTTTCTTT. Amino acids: CASMAPWPKGTEAFF.

The V call is TRBV27, the J call TRBJ2-7; tentatively, D is TRBD2 (5 bases). The CDR3 length is 15 residues. Trimming removed 3 bases from V and 2 bases from J, with 14 bases in between. From germline, CDR1 is MNHEY and CDR2 SMNVEV (reference sequence). The CDR3 DNA follows: TGTGCCAGCAGTTTTCCGGGAACTAGGGCCTACGAGCAGTACTTC. Its translation is CASSFPGTRAYEQYF.

This clonotype turned up a few times. This sequence joins TRBV11-2 and TRBJ2-1; the match to TRBD2 covers 7 bases. This CDR3 is 18 amino acids long. CDR1 SGHAT and CDR2 FQNNGV come from the germline V gene. Germline trimming cut 0 bases from V and 1 base from J; bases unmatched to any gene: 9. CDR3 in DNA: TGTGCCAGCAGCTTAGATTCGGCGCGGGGGAAGTCCTACAATGAGCAGTTCTTC. It translates to CASSLDSARGKSYNEQFF.

At least ten counts were recorded for this clonotype. J is TRBJ1-5 and V is TRBV28; the D is unclear. Per germline, CDR1 MDHEN and CDR2 SYDVKM. This CDR3 contains 13 residues. V lost 6 bases and J lost 1, with 7 bases in between. The CDR3 reads CASSTPSNQPQHF. In DNA form, the CDR3 reads TGTGCCAGCAGCACCCCAAGCAATCAGCCCCAGCATTTT.

This clonotype was observed a few times. V gene TRBV9 combines with J gene TRBJ2-3; 7 bases agree with TRBD1. This CDR3 is built from 15 residues. Germline assignment: CDR1 SGDLS and CDR2 YYNGEE. With 0 bases clipped from V and 2 bases from J, the junction kept 3 bases outside the gene matches. CDR3 region: CASSVGGTATDTQYF. CDR3 nucleotide sequence: TGTGCCAGCAGCGTAGGGGGGACAGCCACAGATACGCAGTATTTT.

This clonotype was found many times. The chain combines TRBV9 with TRBJ1-2; perhaps TRBD1 as D (6 bases). With 4 bases removed from V and 4 bases from J, the gap between germline ends came to 11 bases. This CDR3 has 13 amino acids. Per germline, CDR1 SGDLS and CDR2 YYNGEE. The CDR3 sequence is CASSPQGIYGYTF. The DNA of the CDR3 is TGTGCCAGCAGCCCCCAGGGGATCTATGGCTACACCTTC.

This clonotype was counted between two and nine times. The chain carries TRBV6-6 and TRBJ2-1; 11 nucleotides line up with TRBD2. The CDR3 length is 16 residues. V was clipped by 6 bases and J by 6 bases; unmatched bases: 10. Germline V CDR1 and CDR2: MNHNY, SVGAGI (reference sequence). This chain's CDR3 is CASSGINSGGANEQFF. For the CDR3, the DNA is TGTGCCAGCAGCGGTATAAATAGCGGGGGGGCCAATGAGCAGTTCTTC.

The chain recombines TRBV6-5 with TRBJ1-2; D possibly corresponds to TRBD1 (5 bases). The germline CDR1 and CDR2 sequences are MNHEY and SVGAGI. V was pared by 2 bases and J by 0 bases, with 10 bases between. The CDR3 runs to 15 residues. CDR3 loop: CASSYKRGANYGYTF. The CDR3 DNA is TGTGCCAGCAGTTACAAGAGGGGAGCTAACTATGGCTACACCTTC.

This clonotype has a count of ten or more. The rearrangement uses TRBV5-4 and TRBJ1-6; D remains ambiguous. The CDR3 is 17 amino acids. V was cut by 9 bases and J by 0 bases, with 19 bases left in between. Looked up from germline, CDR1 is SGHNT and CDR2 is YYREEE (reference sequence). CDR3 nucleotides: TGTGCCACCACCCTTGATGCCAGGAGCTCCTATAATTCACCCCTCCACTTT. Translating gives CATTLDARSSYNSPLHF. Based on the CDR3 plus reference TRBV5-4 and TRBJ1-6, the full variable domain is ETGVTQSPTHLIKTRGQQVTLRCSSQSGHNTVSWYQQALGQGPQFIFQYYREEENGRGNFPPRFSGLQFPNYSSELNVNALELDDSALYLCATTLDARSSYNSPLHFGNGTRLTVT.

This clonotype was seen a few times. This chain joins TRBV5-1 and TRBJ2-7; a possible D gene is TRBD1 (5 bases). The CDR3 loop spans 12 amino acids. Trimming took 7 bases from V and 5 from J, leaving 13 bases between them. In germline, CDR1 is SGHRS, CDR2 YFSETQ. The CDR3 here is CASGIIGDEQYF. The CDR3 DNA follows: TGCGCCAGCGGGATAATAGGGGACGAGCAGTACTTC.

This clonotype was counted between two and nine times. The chain links TRBV6-5 to TRBJ2-3; D not resolved. V lost 2 bases and J lost 2, with 11 bases in between. Per germline, CDR1 MNHEY and CDR2 SVGAGI. This CDR3 is 15 amino acids long. The DNA for the CDR3 is TGTGCCAGCAGTTACAGTTTCGGTGACACAGATACGCAGTATTTT. Its protein product is CASSYSFGDTDTQYF.